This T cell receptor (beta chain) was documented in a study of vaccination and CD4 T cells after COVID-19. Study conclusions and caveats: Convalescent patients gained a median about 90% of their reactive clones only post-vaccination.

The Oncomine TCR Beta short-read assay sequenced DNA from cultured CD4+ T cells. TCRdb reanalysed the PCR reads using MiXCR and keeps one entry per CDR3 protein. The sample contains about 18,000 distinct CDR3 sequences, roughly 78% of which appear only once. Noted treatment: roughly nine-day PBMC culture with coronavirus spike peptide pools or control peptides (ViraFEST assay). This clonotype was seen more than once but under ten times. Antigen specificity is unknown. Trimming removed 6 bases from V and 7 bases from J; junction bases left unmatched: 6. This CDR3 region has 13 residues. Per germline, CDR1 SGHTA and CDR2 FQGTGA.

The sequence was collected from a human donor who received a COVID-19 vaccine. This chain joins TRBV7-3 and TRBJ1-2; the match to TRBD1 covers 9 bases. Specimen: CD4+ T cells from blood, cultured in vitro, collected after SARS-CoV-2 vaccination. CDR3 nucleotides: TGTGCCAGCAGTCACCGGGACAGGGCTGGCTACACCTTC. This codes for CASSHRDRAGYTF.